What follows describes a single T cell receptor (beta chain). This record comes from a study of blood T cell repertoires in COVID-19. In the study overall: Acute-phase and convalescent COVID-19 samples originated in the United States, Italy and Spain. PBMCs, B-cell-depleted T cells, or T cells were the source of the cDNA or gDNA that made up the material.

The CDR3 has 15 residues. After removal of 1 base from V and 5 bases from J, the junction contained 6 bases not matched to a gene. Germline V lookup: CDR1 SGHRS, CDR2 YFSETQ. Libraries were prepared by immunoSEQ multiplex PCR; TCRdb keeps only in-frame clonotypes and omits some of them. The sample contains 110,000 or so clones, 65% to 90% of which appear only once. This sequence originates from a man between 50 and 59 years old with acute or convalescent COVID-19. The sample taken for sequencing was peripheral blood. J is TRBJ2-5 and V is TRBV5-1; 9 positions agree with TRBD2. CDR3 sequence: CASSLNAGGLETQYF. CDR3 coding DNA: TGCGCCAGCAGCTTGAACGCGGGAGGGCTCGAGACCCAGTACTTC. The full variable domain, in which reference TRBV5-1 and TRBJ2-5 provide the parts outside the CDR3, is KAGVTQTPRYLIKTRGQQVTLSCSPISGHRSVSWYQQTPGQGLQFLFEYFSETQRNKGNFPGRFSGRQFSNSRSEMNVSTLELGDSALYLCASSLNAGGLETQYFGPGTRLLVL.